This passage covers 10 T cell receptor beta chains from one sample sequenced in a study of blood T cell repertoires in COVID-19. TCRdb's table, derived via immunoSEQ multiplex PCR, lists solely in-frame clones and lacks some. The data contain about 290,000 clones, around nine tenths of them seen just once; the ten biggest clones take up around 1.7%. Source material: PBMCs or T cells enriched from blood (not recorded which). The receptor source for this set is a woman aged 40 to 49 who had recovered from COVID-19.

The chain couples TRBV15 to TRBJ1-4; D remains ambiguous. Germline lookup yields CDR1 LNHNV and CDR2 YYDKDF (reference sequence). This CDR3 is 14 amino acids long. The germline V and J ends were trimmed by 3 bases and 7 bases, with 12 bases remaining between them. The CDR3 spells CATSRTLEGEKLFF. In nucleotides, the CDR3 is TGTGCCACCAGCAGGACCTTAGAGGGTGAAAAACTGTTTTTT.

The chain combines TRBV7-2 with TRBJ2-5; 9 bases match TRBD1. Unmatched junction bases numbered 9, after V lost 4 bases and J lost 6 bases. Germline CDR1 reads SGHTA; CDR2 reads FQGNSA. The CDR3 runs 15 residues. The CDR3 DNA sequence: TGTGCCAGCAGCTCGCAAGGGACAGGGATGAAGACCCAGTACTTC. Translated, it gives CASSSQGTGMKTQYF.

Written as DNA, the CDR3 is TGTGCCATCAGTGAGGGGCTAGCGGGAGCGAACACCGGGGAGCTGTTTTTT. This translates into CAISEGLAGANTGELFF. The chain has TRBV10-3 and TRBJ2-2, with 10 bases identical to TRBD2. Trimming removed 2 bases from V and 0 bases from J; junction bases left unmatched: 3. Germline V gene data show CDR1 as ENHRY and CDR2 as SYGVKD. CDR3 length equals 17 residues.

This rearrangement joins TRBV7-2 to TRBJ2-3; 11 bases map to TRBD2. This CDR3 spans 15 amino acids. Germline CDR1 is SGHTA and CDR2 is FQGNSA. V shed 5 bases and J 0 bases; nucleotides not matched to a gene: 1. For the CDR3, the DNA is TGTGCCAGCAGCACTAGCGGGAGAAGCACAGATACGCAGTATTTT. Protein sequence: CASSTSGRSTDTQYF. Full variable domain (missing parts from reference TRBV7-2 and TRBJ2-3): GAGVSQSPSNKVTEKGKDVELRCDPISGHTALYWYRQSLGQGLEFLIYFQGNSAPDKSGLPSDRFSAERTGGSVSTLTIQRTQQEDSAVYLCASSTSGRSTDTQYFGPGTRLTVL.

The rearrangement links TRBV29-1 to TRBJ2-1; TRBD2 aligns across 10 bases. The germline V gene encodes CDR1 SQVTM and CDR2 ANQGSEA. The junction had 9 bases not matched to a gene; V was cut back by 5 bases and J by 5 bases. CDR3 length equals 15 residues. The CDR3 spells CSVSPPGTSDNEQFF. The CDR3, as DNA: TGCAGCGTTTCGCCCCCCGGGACTAGCGACAATGAGCAGTTCTTC.

In this sample, this clone turned up once. V gene TRBV5-1 combines with J gene TRBJ1-1; a weak D match, TRBD1 (5 bases). The CDR3 is made up of 13 amino acids. With 0 bases removed from V and 4 bases from J, the gap between germline ends came to 7 bases. Germline CDR1 SGHRS, CDR2 YFSETQ. The CDR3 spells CASSLAGFTEAFF. The CDR3 DNA sequence: TGCGCCAGCAGCTTGGCAGGGTTCACTGAAGCTTTCTTT.

This clone was found a few times. V gene TRBV5-1 combines with J gene TRBJ1-1; the D gene is possibly TRBD1 (6 bases). V was trimmed by 0 bases and J by 4 bases, leaving 16 bases between them. The length of the CDR3 is 16 residues. Germline assignment: CDR1 SGHRS and CDR2 YFSETQ. The CDR3 reads CASSLDIGGRVTEAFF. The DNA of the CDR3 is TGCGCCAGCAGCTTGGATATTGGGGGCCGCGTCACTGAAGCTTTCTTT.

The chain employs TRBV5-1 and TRBJ2-5; D perhaps matches TRBD2 (6 bases). V was shortened by 2 bases and J by 3 bases, with 14 bases between the two germline ends. The CDR3 extends over 15 amino acids. Looked up from germline, CDR1 is SGHRS and CDR2 is YFSETQ. The CDR3 here is CASSFNIGRKETQYF. The CDR3 nucleotides read TGCGCCAGCAGCTTTAATATAGGGAGGAAAGAGACCCAGTACTTC. Based on the CDR3 plus reference TRBV5-1 and TRBJ2-5, the full variable domain is KAGVTQTPRYLIKTRGQQVTLSCSPISGHRSVSWYQQTPGQGLQFLFEYFSETQRNKGNFPGRFSGRQFSNSRSEMNVSTLELGDSALYLCASSFNIGRKETQYFGPGTRLLVL.

The chain combines TRBV11-2 with TRBJ2-1; TRBD1 agrees at 9 bases. V trimming: 5 bases; J trimming: 4 bases; junction bases outside the gene matches: 9. CDR1 is SGHAT, CDR2 FQNNGV, per germline. The CDR3 covers 16 residues. Written as DNA, the CDR3 is TGTGCCAGCAGCCCCATCCGGGACAGGGCTTACAATGAGCAGTTCTTC. Its translation: CASSPIRDRAYNEQFF.

This chain joins TRBV3-1 (or the pseudogene TRBV3-2) and TRBJ1-1; D perhaps matches TRBD1 (6 bases). From germline, CDR1 is LGHDT and CDR2 YNNKEL (reference sequence). The V end was cut by 7 bases, the J end by 1 base, with 13 bases between. The length of the CDR3 is 14 residues. The CDR3 spells CASTGLRGNTEAFF. The CDR3 DNA reads as TGTGCCAGCACCGGGCTCAGGGGGAACACTGAAGCTTTCTTT.